The TCR beta chain under discussion was sequenced for a study of blood T cell repertoires in COVID-19. Trimming left V 2 bases short and J 15 bases short, with 17 bases between. The length of the CDR3 is 14 residues. The germline V gene has CDR1 SGHTA and CDR2 FQGNSA. Assay: immunoSEQ multiplex PCR; the TCRdb copy retains only in-frame clones and omits some. The table lists 30,000 to 40,000 clones, about 90% of them singletons. This clone counts as medium-sized (0.01 to 0.1%). The chain couples TRBV7-2 to TRBJ1-6, with D tentatively TRBD1 (5 bases). The sequence came from a woman of 80 years or more with acute or convalescent COVID-19. Sample: peripheral blood. CDR3 sequence: CASSLIRQGQSLHF. The CDR3 bases are TGTGCCAGCAGCTTAATTCGGCAGGGTCAGAGCCTCCACTTT. Drawing the rest from reference TRBV7-2 and TRBJ1-6, the complete variable domain is GAGVSQSPSNKVTEKGKDVELRCDPISGHTALYWYRQSLGQGLEFLIYFQGNSAPDKSGLPSDRFSAERTGGSVSTLTIQRTQQEDSAVYLCASSLIRQGQSLHFGNGTRLTVT.